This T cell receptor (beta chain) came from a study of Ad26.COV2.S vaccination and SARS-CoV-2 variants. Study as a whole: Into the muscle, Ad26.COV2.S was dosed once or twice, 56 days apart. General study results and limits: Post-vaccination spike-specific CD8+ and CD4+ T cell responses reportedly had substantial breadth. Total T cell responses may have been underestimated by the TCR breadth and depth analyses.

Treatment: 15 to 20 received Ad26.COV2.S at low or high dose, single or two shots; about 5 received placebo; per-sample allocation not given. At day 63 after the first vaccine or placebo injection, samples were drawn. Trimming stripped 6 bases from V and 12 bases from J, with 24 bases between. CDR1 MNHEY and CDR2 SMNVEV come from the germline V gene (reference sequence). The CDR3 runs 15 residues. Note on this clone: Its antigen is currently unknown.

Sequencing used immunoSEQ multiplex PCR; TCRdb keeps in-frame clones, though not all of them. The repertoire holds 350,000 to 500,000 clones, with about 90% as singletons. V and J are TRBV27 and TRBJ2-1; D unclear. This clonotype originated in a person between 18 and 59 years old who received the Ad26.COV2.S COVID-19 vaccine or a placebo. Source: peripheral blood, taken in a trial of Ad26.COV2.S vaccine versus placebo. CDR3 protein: CASSPTADPETGQFF. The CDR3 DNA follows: TGTGCCAGCAGCCCGACGGCGGACCCCGAAACCGGGCAGTTCTTC.